The clone carrying this T cell receptor (beta chain) was found once. Antigen specificity is unknown. From germline, CDR1 is SGHVS and CDR2 FQNEAQ. The ends lost 7 bases at V and 2 bases at J; junction bases unmatched: 6. This CDR3 has 14 amino acids. The source of the sample is a study of beta chain features in type 1 diabetes. Broader study findings: Shorter TCRB CDR3s, moderately but significantly so, marked every one of the four CD4+ subsets in Type 1 diabetes patients.

The sequenced template was cDNA made from the entire isolated RNA. Assay: immunoSEQ multiplex PCR; the TCRdb copy retains only in-frame clones and omits some. The data contain 640,000 or so clones, around an eighth of them singletons. The receptor comes from a young man with type 1 diabetes. The specimen sequenced was naive CD4+ T cells from blood. J is TRBJ2-7 and V is TRBV7-8; 9 nucleotides match TRBD1. This CDR3 is CASTPWDRAYEQYF. CDR3 nucleotides: TGTGCCAGCACCCCATGGGACAGGGCCTACGAGCAGTACTTC.